The clone carrying this T cell receptor beta chain was counted a few times. These data originate in a study of T cells in Graves' hyperthyroidism and ophthalmopathy. Template material for amplifying TCR beta CDR3 regions consisted of RNA transcripts. With the HTBI primer set, the TCR CDR3 went through a first round of RT-PCR. Each CDR3 protein gets one entry after TCRdb re-called the multiplex PCR reads with MiXCR. Seen here are around 760,000 distinct CDR3 sequences, approximately 36% observed once, and the top ten hold 31%. The receptor's source is a woman aged 40 to 50 with Graves' hyperthyroidism. Sequencing input: blood.

CDR3 protein: CASSYTFGQGQTNSPLHF. As DNA, the CDR3 is TGTGCCAGCAGTTACACCTTCGGACAGGGCCAGACTAATTCACCCCTCCACTTT. The chain couples TRBV7-2 to TRBJ1-6; 8 bases fit TRBD1. The CDR3 spans 18 residues. V was pared by 6 bases and J by 6 bases, with 16 bases of the junction left unmatched. From germline, CDR1 is SGHTA and CDR2 FQGNSA.